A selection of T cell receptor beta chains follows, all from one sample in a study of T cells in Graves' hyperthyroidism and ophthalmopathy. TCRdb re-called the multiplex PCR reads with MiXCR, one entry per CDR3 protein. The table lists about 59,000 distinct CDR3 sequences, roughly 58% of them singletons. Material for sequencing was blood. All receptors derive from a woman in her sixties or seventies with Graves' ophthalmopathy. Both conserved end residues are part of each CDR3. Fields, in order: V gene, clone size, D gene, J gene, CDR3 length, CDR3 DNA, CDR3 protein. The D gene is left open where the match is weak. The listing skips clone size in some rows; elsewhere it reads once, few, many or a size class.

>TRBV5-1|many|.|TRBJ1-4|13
TGCGCCAGCAGCTCCACAGGGTGGGAAAAACTGTTTTTT
CASSSTGWEKLFF
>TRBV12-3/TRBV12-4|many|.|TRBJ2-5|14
TGTGCCAGCAGTTTAGGGGGGAACCAAGAGACCCAGTACTTC
CASSLGGNQETQYF
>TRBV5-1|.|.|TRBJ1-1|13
TGCGCCAGCAGTTTGGAGCTAGGAACTGAAGCTTTCTTT
CASSLELGTEAFF
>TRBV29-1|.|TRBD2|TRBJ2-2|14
TGCAGCGTTACGACTAGCGGGAGCACCGGGGAGCTGTTTTTT
CSVTTSGSTGELFF
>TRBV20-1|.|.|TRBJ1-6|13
TGCAGTGCTCCTCGCGGGAATAATTCACCCCTCCACTTT
CSAPRGNNSPLHF
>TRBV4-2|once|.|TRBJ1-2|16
TGTGCCGGCAGCCAAGATGAGGCGTGGGATAACTATGGCTACACCTTC
CAGSQDEAWDNYGYTF
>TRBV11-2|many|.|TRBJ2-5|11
TGTGCCAGCAGACAGGCAGAGACCCAGTACTTC
CASRQAETQYF
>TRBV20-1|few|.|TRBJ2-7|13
TGCAGTGCACCCAAATTACAGGGCTACGAGCAGTACTTC
CSAPKLQGYEQYF
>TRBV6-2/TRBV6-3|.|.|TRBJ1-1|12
TGTGCCAGCAGTTACTACGGGTCGGGAGCTTTCTTT
CASSYYGSGAFF
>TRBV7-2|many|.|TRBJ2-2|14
TGTGCCAGCAGCCGACAGGCGAACACCGGGGAGCTGTTTTTT
CASSRQANTGELFF
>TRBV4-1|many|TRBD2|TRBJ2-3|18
TGCGCCAGCAGCCAAGATGGGCGGGGGGGCGTTGGGGCAGATACGCAGTATTTT
CASSQDGRGGVGADTQYF
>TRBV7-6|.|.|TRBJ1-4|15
TGTGCCAGCAGCCCCTTAACGGGGGCTAGTGAAAAACTGTTTTTT
CASSPLTGASEKLFF
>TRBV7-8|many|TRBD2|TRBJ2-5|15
TGTGCCAGCAGCCCCCGGGGGGTTTTTCAAGAGACCCAGTACTTC
CASSPRGVFQETQYF
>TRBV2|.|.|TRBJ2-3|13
TGTGCCAGCACCCAGAGGGGCGGGGATACGCAGTATTTT
CASTQRGGDTQYF
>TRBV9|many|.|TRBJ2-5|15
TGTGCCAGCAGCCCTAGCTCCGGGATCCAAGAGACCCAGTACTTC
CASSPSSGIQETQYF
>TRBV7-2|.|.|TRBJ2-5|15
TGTGCCAGCAGCTTAGACTGCCACATGGGCGAGACCCAGTACTTC
CASSLDCHMGETQYF
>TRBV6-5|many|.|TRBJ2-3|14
TGTGCCAGCAGTATTCGACAGGCATCAGATACGCAGTATTTT
CASSIRQASDTQYF
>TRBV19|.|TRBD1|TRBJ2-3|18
TGTGCCAGTAGTATAGGGGCAGGGGGTTTGAGATCGGTGGATACGCGGTATTTT
CASSIGAGGLRSVDTRYF
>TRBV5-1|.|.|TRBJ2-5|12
TGCGCCAGCAGGACAGCAAAAGAGAGCCAGTACTTC
CASRTAKESQYF
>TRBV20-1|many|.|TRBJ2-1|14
TGCAGTGCTAGACAACGAACGGGCTACAATGAGCAGTTCTTC
CSARQRTGYNEQFF
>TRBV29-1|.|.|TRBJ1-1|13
TGCAGCGGGACTGCCTTTATGAACACTGAAGCTTTCTTT
CSGTAFMNTEAFF
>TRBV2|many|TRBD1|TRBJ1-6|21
TGTGCCAGCAGTGATCCACAGGGGGCGCGGGGAGCTGGTTCCTATAATTCACCCCTCCACTTT
CASSDPQGARGAGSYNSPLHF
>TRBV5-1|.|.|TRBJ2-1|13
TGCGCCAGCGGCCCAGAAGGGGGGGGTGAGCAGTTCTTC
CASGPEGGGEQFF
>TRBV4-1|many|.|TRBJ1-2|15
TGCGCCAGCAGCCAAGGAGGACAGTCTTTATTCAGCTACACCTTC
CASSQGGQSLFSYTF
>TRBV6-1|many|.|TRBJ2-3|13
TGTGCCAGCAATCATGTCGGCACAGATACGCAGTATTTT
CASNHVGTDTQYF
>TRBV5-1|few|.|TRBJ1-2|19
TGCGCCAGCGGCCGCAGCTCGGGGGGCGCGAGGACAATGGGGTATGGCTTCACCTTC
CASGRSSGGARTMGYGFTF
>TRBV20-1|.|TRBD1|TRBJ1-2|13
TGCAGTGCCAGCATCTCGGGACAGGGGGGCTACACCTTC
CSASISGQGGYTF
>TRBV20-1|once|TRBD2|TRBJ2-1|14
TGCAGTGCTAGGGCCCAGCGGGAAAACAATGAGCAGTTCTTC
CSARAQRENNEQFF
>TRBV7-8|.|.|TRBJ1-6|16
TGTGCCAGCAGCTTAAACCAGGGGCTTCCTGGGTCACCCCTCCACTTT
CASSLNQGLPGSPLHF
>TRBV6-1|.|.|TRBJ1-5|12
TGTGCCAGCAGTGAATGGGGAGAGACCCAGCATTTT
CASSEWGETQHF
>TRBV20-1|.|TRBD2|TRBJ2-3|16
TGCAGTGCTAAGGCCGGGACTAGCGGGGTCACAGATACGCAGTATTTT
CSAKAGTSGVTDTQYF
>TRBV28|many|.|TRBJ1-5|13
TGTGCCACGTCGTGGGTCGCAAATCAGCCCCAGCATTTT
CATSWVANQPQHF
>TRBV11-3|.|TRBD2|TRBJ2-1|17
TGTGCCAGCAGCTTAGCCGGACTAGCGGGACCATACAATGAGCAGTTCTTC
CASSLAGLAGPYNEQFF
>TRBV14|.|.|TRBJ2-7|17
TGTGCCAGCAGCACTGGACAGCTAAAGCACCGACCTTACGAGCAGTACTTC
CASSTGQLKHRPYEQYF
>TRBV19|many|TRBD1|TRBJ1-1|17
TGTGCCAGTAGAGATTATACCGGGACAGAAAGGAACACTGAAGCTTTCTTT
CASRDYTGTERNTEAFF
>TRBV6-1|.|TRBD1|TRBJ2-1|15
TGTGCCAGCAGCCAAGGACAGGGCAGGTACAATGAGCAGTTCTTC
CASSQGQGRYNEQFF
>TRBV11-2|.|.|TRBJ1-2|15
TGTGCCAGCAGCTACACTAGCGGGGGCACAGATGGCTACACCTTC
CASSYTSGGTDGYTF
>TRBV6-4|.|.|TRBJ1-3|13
TGTGCCAGCGCAGTGTCTTTTGGGGACACCATATATTTT
CASAVSFGDTIYF
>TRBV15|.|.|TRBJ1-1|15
TGTGCCACCAGCAGAGAGCGGGGCAGTGGAACTGAAGCTTTCTTT
CATSRERGSGTEAFF
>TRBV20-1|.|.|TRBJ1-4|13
TGCAGTGCCCGGGGAGGGCCTAATGAAAAACTGTTTTTT
CSARGGPNEKLFF
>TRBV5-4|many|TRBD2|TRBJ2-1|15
TGTGCCAGCACCTGGGGGGGAGGCTCCTACAATGAGCAGTTCTTC
CASTWGGGSYNEQFF
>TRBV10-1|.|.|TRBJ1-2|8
TGTGAGGGGTATGGCTACACCTTC
CEGYGYTF
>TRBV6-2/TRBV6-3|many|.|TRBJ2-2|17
TGTGCCAGCAGTTACGGTACCGCGGGTTACCTCACCGGGGAGCTGTTTTTT
CASSYGTAGYLTGELFF
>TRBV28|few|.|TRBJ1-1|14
TGTGCCAGCAGAACCCCCCGGGGAGGACCCGGGGCTTTCTTT
CASRTPRGGPGAFF
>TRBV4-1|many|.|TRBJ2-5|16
TGCGCCAGCAGCCAAGGTGTAGTGAGGGGAGGAGAGACCCAGTACTTC
CASSQGVVRGGETQYF
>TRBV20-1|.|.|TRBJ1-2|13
TGCAGTGCTACGAGGGGGAACAACTATGGCTACACCTTC
CSATRGNNYGYTF
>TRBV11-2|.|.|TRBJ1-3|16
TGTGCTAGCAGCACCGGACAGCAGATCTCTGGAAACACCAAATATTTT
CASSTGQQISGNTKYF
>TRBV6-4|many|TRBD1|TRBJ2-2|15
TGTGCCAGCAGTAATGGACAGGGGGGCACCGGGGAGCTGTTTTTT
CASSNGQGGTGELFF
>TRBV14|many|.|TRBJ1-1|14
TGTGCCAGCAGCCAAGATTTAAGGGGGATCGGAGCTTTCTTT
CASSQDLRGIGAFF
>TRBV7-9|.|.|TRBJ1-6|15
TGTGCCGGCAGCCCCCGGTACAGGGTCAATTCACCCCTCCACTTT
CAGSPRYRVNSPLHF
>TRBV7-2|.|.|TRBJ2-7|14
TGTGCCAGCAGCTTACGAGGGAGCCGAGGCGAGCAGTACTTC
CASSLRGSRGEQYF
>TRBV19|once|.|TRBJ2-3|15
TGTGCCAGTAGTATCTCCGGGACTGGGGGGGATACGCAGTATTTT
CASSISGTGGDTQYF
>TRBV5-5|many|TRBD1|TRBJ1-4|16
TGTGCCAGCAGCTTAAACAGGGGAATGCGTAATGAAAAACTGTTTTTT
CASSLNRGMRNEKLFF
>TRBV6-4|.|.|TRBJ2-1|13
TGTGCCAGCAGTGGCCGGGACTCAGATAAGCAGTTCTTC
CASSGRDSDKQFF
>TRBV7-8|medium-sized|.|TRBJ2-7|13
TGTGCCAGCAACGAGGGGGTGGACTACGAGCAGTACTTC
CASNEGVDYEQYF
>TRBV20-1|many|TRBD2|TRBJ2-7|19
TGCAGTGCTAGTTTGCTGGGACCGGGACTAGCGGGGGGCGCCTACGAGCAGTACTTC
CSASLLGPGLAGGAYEQYF
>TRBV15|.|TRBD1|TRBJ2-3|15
TGTGCCACCAGCGAGGACAGGGCTGGCGCAGATACGCAGTATTTT
CATSEDRAGADTQYF
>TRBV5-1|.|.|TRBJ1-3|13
TGCGCCAGCAGTGCGACAGAAGGAAACACCATATATTTT
CASSATEGNTIYF
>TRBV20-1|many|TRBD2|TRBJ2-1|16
TGCAGTGCACAATCCGGGACTAGACCCCTTCACAATGAGCAGTTCTTC
CSAQSGTRPLHNEQFF
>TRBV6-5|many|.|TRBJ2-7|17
TGTGCCAGCAGTTTTCGCACTGGGGGGCCGAGCTCCTACGAGCAGTACTTC
CASSFRTGGPSSYEQYF